The rows below give T cell receptor beta chains drawn from one sample of a study of cytomegalovirus exposure and HLA in healthy donors. Only in-frame clones appear in the TCRdb table, and some are missing; sequencing was by immunoSEQ multiplex PCR. The data show some 250,000 clones, about 90% seen once. Material: PBMCs. These TCRs come from a woman younger than 45 in good health and CMV-seronegative. Both conserved end residues are part of each CDR3. D genes are given only for firm matches. Clone size is shown for a subset of rows, as once, few, many or a class of expanded clone.

v_call,j_call,clone_size,d_call,cdr3_nt,cdr3_aa
TRBV11-2,TRBJ2-5,-,TRBD2,TGTGCCAGCGAAGCAGGACTAGCGGGGATGGGGGGGACCCAGTACTTC,CASEAGLAGMGGTQYF
TRBV7-6,TRBJ2-7,-,-,TGTGCCAGCAGCTCCACCGGGCCCTACGAGCAGTACTTC,CASSSTGPYEQYF
TRBV4-1,TRBJ2-7,-,-,TGCGCCAGCAGCCCCCAGGAGCCGCGTAACGAGCAGTACTTC,CASSPQEPRNEQYF
TRBV28,TRBJ2-5,-,-,TGTGCCAGCAGTTTGCAGGAAGAGACCCAGTACTTC,CASSLQEETQYF
TRBV7-3,TRBJ2-1,-,TRBD1,TGTGCCAGCAGCGCAGCAGGGACAGGGTATGATACTGAGCAGTTCTTC,CASSAAGTGYDTEQFF
TRBV5-6,TRBJ2-7,-,TRBD1,TGTGCCAGCAGCCGGGACAGTGGGTACGAGCAGTACTTC,CASSRDSGYEQYF
TRBV7-8,TRBJ2-7,-,TRBD2,TGTGCCAGCAGCTTACCCTCTAGCGGCTCCTACGAGCAGTACTTC,CASSLPSSGSYEQYF
TRBV19,TRBJ1-5,few,-,TGTGCCAGTAGTGCGCCGGGCTATCAGCCCCAGCATTTT,CASSAPGYQPQHF
TRBV7-9,TRBJ2-1,-,-,TGTGCCAGCAGCTCGCCGGCCTCACATGAGCAGTTCTTC,CASSSPASHEQFF
TRBV4-1,TRBJ2-7,-,-,TGCGCCAGCAGCCAAGATGCGGGCGAGCAGTACTTC,CASSQDAGEQYF
TRBV7-8,TRBJ2-7,-,-,TGTGCCAGCAGCCCCGACCACTACGAGCAGTACTTC,CASSPDHYEQYF
TRBV5-6,TRBJ2-7,-,-,TGTGCCAGCAGCTTGAAGGTCCAGGAGTACGAGCAGTACTTC,CASSLKVQEYEQYF
TRBV7-3,TRBJ2-1,-,TRBD1,TGTGCCAGCAGCGACAGGGGTGGGAACAATGAGCAGTTCTTC,CASSDRGGNNEQFF
TRBV19,TRBJ2-1,-,TRBD2,TGTGCCAGTAGTCCCCGGGTTAGCGGGGTTAATGAGCAGTTCTTC,CASSPRVSGVNEQFF
TRBV7-7,TRBJ2-5,-,-,TGTGCCAGCAGCTTAGATGGGGGCGCGTTGGAGACCCAGTACTTC,CASSLDGGALETQYF
TRBV11-2,TRBJ2-1,-,-,TGTGCCAGCAGCGAGACGATGAGGAATGAGCAGTTCTTC,CASSETMRNEQFF
TRBV27,TRBJ2-2,-,-,TGTGCCAGCAGTTTAGTCGGTGCGAACACCGGGGAGCTGTTTTTT,CASSLVGANTGELFF
TRBV7-6,TRBJ2-1,-,-,TGTGCCAGCACCGGGGAGAGACACAATGAGCAGTTCTTC,CASTGERHNEQFF
TRBV4-2,TRBJ1-4,-,TRBD1,TGTGCCAGCAGCCAAGGACAGGGAGGGGATGAAAAACTGTTTTTT,CASSQGQGGDEKLFF
TRBV5-1,TRBJ2-1,-,-,TGCGCCAGCAGCCTCGGGACCCTGAGCTCCTACAATGAGCAGTTCTTC,CASSLGTLSSYNEQFF
TRBV4-3,TRBJ2-1,-,TRBD2,TGCGCCAGCAGCCAAACTATTCGGGCTAGCGGGAGCTATGAGCAGTTCTTC,CASSQTIRASGSYEQFF
TRBV15,TRBJ2-7,-,TRBD1,TGTGCCACCACTGACAGGGGGCCCGCCGAGCAGTACTTC,CATTDRGPAEQYF
TRBV19,TRBJ2-7,-,-,TGTGCCAGTAGTATGGGGACTCCAAGCTACGAGCAGTACTTC,CASSMGTPSYEQYF
TRBV6-5,TRBJ2-1,-,-,TGTGCCAGCAGTTACACCCCGAGCACTGAGCAGTTCTTC,CASSYTPSTEQFF
TRBV6-5,TRBJ2-7,-,-,TGTGCCAGCAGTTACACAGGGGAGGGCGTTCGCTACGAGCAGTACTTC,CASSYTGEGVRYEQYF
TRBV28,TRBJ1-1,-,-,TGTGCCAGCAGTTTATGGGAAGGGGGTCGCACTGAAGCTTTCTTT,CASSLWEGGRTEAFF
TRBV28,TRBJ2-7,-,-,TGTGCCAGCAGTTTTTCAGGGGAAACCTACGAGCAGTACTTC,CASSFSGETYEQYF
TRBV4-3,TRBJ2-5,once,TRBD2,TGCGCCAGCAGCCGTGGTAGCGGGAGATCAGAGACCCAGTACTTC,CASSRGSGRSETQYF
TRBV25-1,TRBJ2-7,-,-,TGTGCCAGCAGTGAACAGTTTCTTTACGAGCAGTACTTC,CASSEQFLYEQYF
TRBV9,TRBJ2-5,few,-,TGTGCCAGCAGCACCGGGGGACTAGAGACCCAGTACTTC,CASSTGGLETQYF
TRBV28,TRBJ2-7,-,-,TGTGCCAGCAGTCCCATGGGGGGACCCTACGAGCAGTACTTC,CASSPMGGPYEQYF
TRBV18,TRBJ2-3,once,TRBD2,TGTGCCAGCTCGGGGACTAGCGGGAGAATTTTGGTGGCAGATACGCAGTATTTT,CASSGTSGRILVADTQYF
TRBV6-1,TRBJ2-6,-,-,TGTGCCAGCAGTGAATTGTTTTCTGGGGCCAACGTCCTGACTTTC,CASSELFSGANVLTF
TRBV6-1,TRBJ2-4,-,-,TGTGCCAGCACTCCCGGGACAAACAAAAACATTCAGTACTTC,CASTPGTNKNIQYF
TRBV19,TRBJ2-1,-,-,TGTGCCAGTAAAGGTACTAGGGGCTACAATGAGCAGTTCTTC,CASKGTRGYNEQFF
TRBV19,TRBJ2-7,-,-,TGTGCCAGTAGTACGTCAGGGTACACGATGGAGCAGTACTTC,CASSTSGYTMEQYF
TRBV27,TRBJ2-7,once,TRBD2,TGTGCCAGCAGTTTAGGCGGGAGTACCTACGAGCAGTACTTC,CASSLGGSTYEQYF
TRBV29-1,TRBJ2-2,-,-,TGCAGCGTTGAGAAAAGGGGAGAAAGGGGGACCGGGGAGCTGTTTTTT,CSVEKRGERGTGELFF
TRBV27,TRBJ2-3,-,-,TGTGCCAGCAGGGCACCAGTCGCCCCCGGAGATACGCAGTATTTT,CASRAPVAPGDTQYF
TRBV11-2,TRBJ2-3,-,TRBD2,TGTGCCAGCCGCCGGCCGGGGGGAAGCACAGATACGCAGTATTTT,CASRRPGGSTDTQYF